These T cell receptor beta chains were read from a single sample in a study of T cells after posttransplantation cyclophosphamide. TCRdb keeps only in-frame clones here, not all; method: immunoSEQ multiplex PCR. The sample presents 30,000 to 50,000 clones, none singletons. Sequenced input: PBMCs. These receptors came from a woman aged 45-60 years in good health and a related stem cell transplant donor. Both conserved end residues are part of each CDR3. The D gene is left open where the match is weak. Rows may omit the clone size; those that give it use once, few, many or a size class.

size | J | D | V | CDR3 | DNA
many | TRBJ2-1 | TRBD2 | TRBV4-3 | CASSQDRGGGSYNEQFF | TGCGCCAGCAGCCAAGATCGGGGCGGGGGCTCCTACAATGAGCAGTTCTTC
few | TRBJ1-2 | NA | TRBV6-6 | CASSPSRASLHGYTF | TGTGCCAGCAGCCCCTCCAGGGCGTCACTCCATGGCTACACCTTC
NA | TRBJ1-5 | TRBD1 | TRBV6-5 | CASSALDRGDQPQHF | TGTGCCAGCAGTGCCCTTGACAGGGGGGATCAGCCCCAGCATTTT
many | TRBJ1-1 | TRBD1 | TRBV5-5 | CASSLVTGGTEAFF | TGTGCCAGCAGCTTGGTAACAGGGGGCACTGAAGCTTTCTTT
many | TRBJ1-4 | NA | TRBV5-1 | CASSLLQAGEKLFF | TGCGCCAGCAGCTTGTTACAAGCGGGTGAAAAACTGTTTTTT
many | TRBJ1-2 | TRBD1 | TRBV30 | CAWSQTDRVHGYTF | TGTGCCTGGAGTCAAACCGACAGGGTCCATGGCTACACCTTC
many | TRBJ1-1 | NA | TRBV5-4 | CASSRGGSEAFF | TGTGCCAGCAGCCGGGGGGGCAGTGAAGCTTTCTTT
many | TRBJ1-1 | TRBD1 | TRBV5-1 | CASSKQGMNTEAFF | TGCGCCAGCAGTAAACAGGGGATGAACACTGAAGCTTTCTTT
many | TRBJ2-7 | NA | TRBV6-1 | CATSRGNYYEQYF | TGTGCCACCTCTAGGGGCAACTACTACGAGCAGTACTTC
many | TRBJ2-3 | NA | TRBV7-8 | CASSLKRTSTDTQYF | TGTGCCAGCAGCTTAAAGAGGACTAGCACAGATACGCAGTATTTT
many | TRBJ1-1 | NA | TRBV11-3 | CASSPGQTTEAFF | TGTGCCAGCAGCCCCGGACAGACCACTGAAGCTTTCTTT
many | TRBJ1-4 | NA | TRBV19 | CASSIELQGNEKLFF | TGTGCCAGTAGTATAGAATTGCAGGGAAATGAAAAACTGTTTTTT
NA | TRBJ2-7 | NA | TRBV2 | CASSAWTEQYF | TGTGCCAGCAGTGCCTGGACAGAGCAGTACTTC
many | TRBJ2-6 | NA | TRBV6-4 | CASSPAQGSGANVLTF | TGTGCCAGCAGTCCTGCTCAGGGTTCTGGGGCCAACGTCCTGACTTTC